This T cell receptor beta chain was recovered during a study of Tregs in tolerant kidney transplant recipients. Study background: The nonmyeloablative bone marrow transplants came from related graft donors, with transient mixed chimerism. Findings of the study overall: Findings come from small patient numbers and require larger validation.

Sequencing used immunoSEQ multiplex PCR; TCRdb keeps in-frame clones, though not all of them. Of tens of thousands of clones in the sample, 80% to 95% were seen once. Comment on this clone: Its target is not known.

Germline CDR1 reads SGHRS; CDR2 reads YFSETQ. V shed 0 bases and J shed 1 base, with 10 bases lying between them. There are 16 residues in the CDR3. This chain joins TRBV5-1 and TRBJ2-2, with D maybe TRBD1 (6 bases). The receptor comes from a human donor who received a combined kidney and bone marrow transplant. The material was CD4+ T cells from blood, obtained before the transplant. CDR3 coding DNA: TGCGCCAGCAGCTTGGAGGACAGAAGGAACACCGGGGAGCTGTTTTTT. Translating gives CASSLEDRRNTGELFF.